This is a list of T cell receptor beta chains from one sample in a study of shared clonotypes between healthy human individuals. This table comes from immunoSEQ multiplex PCR, and its TCRdb copy is limited to in-frame clones, with some not included. Of about 660,000 clones listed, approximately 74% were seen once; the top ten hold 1.5% to 2%. Source material: memory CD4+ T cells sorted from blood. Every receptor here comes from a woman aged 30 to 39 in good health. The CDR3 runs from the conserved cysteine through the conserved F or W. The order of the fields is V gene, J gene, D gene, clone size, CDR3 protein, CDR3 DNA. A D gene is named only where the DNA matches it firmly. A row's size may be missing; if present it is once, few, many or a size class.

V gene: TRBV15
J gene: TRBJ1-2
D gene: TRBD1
clone size: -
CDR3 protein: CATSRDLSAAGGDGYTF
CDR3 DNA: TGTGCCACCAGCAGAGATCTATCAGCGGCAGGGGGAGATGGCTACACCTTC

V gene: TRBV27
J gene: TRBJ2-6
D gene: TRBD1
clone size: -
CDR3 protein: CASRPGGAGANVLTF
CDR3 DNA: TGTGCCAGCAGACCAGGGGGCGCTGGGGCCAACGTCCTGACTTTC

V gene: TRBV5-1
J gene: TRBJ2-5
D gene: TRBD1
clone size: -
CDR3 protein: CASSFGQGSFETQYF
CDR3 DNA: TGCGCCAGCAGCTTCGGACAGGGGAGTTTCGAGACCCAGTACTTC

V gene: TRBV2
J gene: TRBJ2-6
D gene: TRBD1
clone size: -
CDR3 protein: CATIVDRASGANVLTF
CDR3 DNA: TGTGCCACCATAGTGGACAGGGCCTCTGGGGCCAACGTCCTGACTTTC

V gene: TRBV19
J gene: TRBJ1-4
D gene: -
clone size: few
CDR3 protein: CASSWGATNEKLFF
CDR3 DNA: TGTGCCAGTAGTTGGGGGGCAACTAATGAAAAACTGTTTTTT

V gene: TRBV27
J gene: TRBJ2-5
D gene: TRBD1
clone size: -
CDR3 protein: CASSSEGQKQYF
CDR3 DNA: TGTGCCAGCAGTTCAGAGGGACAGAAGCAGTACTTC

V gene: TRBV9
J gene: TRBJ2-7
D gene: TRBD2
clone size: -
CDR3 protein: CASSARRASGEQYF
CDR3 DNA: TGTGCCAGCAGCGCCAGGAGGGCTAGCGGCGAGCAGTACTTC

V gene: TRBV28
J gene: TRBJ1-1
D gene: -
clone size: -
CDR3 protein: CASSSRTGAAEAFF
CDR3 DNA: TGTGCCAGCAGTTCCCGGACGGGCGCGGCTGAAGCTTTCTTT

V gene: TRBV4-1
J gene: TRBJ2-4
D gene: -
clone size: -
CDR3 protein: CASSLAVAKNIQYF
CDR3 DNA: TGCGCCAGCAGCCTTGCGGTAGCCAAAAACATTCAGTACTTC

V gene: TRBV5-1
J gene: TRBJ1-1
D gene: -
clone size: -
CDR3 protein: CASSLEKTGAWQMNTEAFF
CDR3 DNA: TGCGCCAGCAGTTTGGAGAAGACAGGTGCATGGCAAATGAACACTGAAGCTTTCTTT

V gene: TRBV28
J gene: TRBJ2-1
D gene: -
clone size: -
CDR3 protein: CASSLFAQGRSYNEQFF
CDR3 DNA: TGTGCCAGCAGTTTATTTGCGCAGGGACGGTCCTACAATGAGCAGTTCTTC

V gene: TRBV27
J gene: TRBJ1-2
D gene: -
clone size: few
CDR3 protein: CASSLLPDPFYGYTF
CDR3 DNA: TGTGCCAGCAGTCTCCTCCCCGATCCGTTCTATGGCTACACCTTC

V gene: TRBV27
J gene: TRBJ2-7
D gene: -
clone size: -
CDR3 protein: CASSRPGMTFYEQYF
CDR3 DNA: TGTGCCAGCAGTCGGCCGGGAATGACATTCTACGAGCAGTACTTC

V gene: TRBV30
J gene: TRBJ2-1
D gene: TRBD2
clone size: -
CDR3 protein: CAWMGGRASAEQFF
CDR3 DNA: TGTGCCTGGATGGGAGGGAGGGCCTCGGCTGAGCAGTTCTTC

V gene: TRBV7-9
J gene: TRBJ1-3
D gene: TRBD1
clone size: -
CDR3 protein: CASSRTGSWDTIYF
CDR3 DNA: TGTGCCAGCAGCCGGACAGGGAGTTGGGACACCATATATTTT

V gene: TRBV7-3
J gene: TRBJ2-1
D gene: TRBD1
clone size: -
CDR3 protein: CASSSQGYNEQFF
CDR3 DNA: TGTGCCAGCAGCTCACAGGGGTACAATGAGCAGTTCTTC

V gene: TRBV25-1
J gene: TRBJ2-7
D gene: TRBD1
clone size: -
CDR3 protein: CASSESGQAAEEQYF
CDR3 DNA: TGTGCCAGCAGTGAATCGGGACAGGCAGCCGAAGAGCAGTACTTC

V gene: TRBV29-1
J gene: TRBJ2-3
D gene: TRBD2
clone size: once
CDR3 protein: CSVGLAGFTDTQYF
CDR3 DNA: TGCAGCGTCGGGCTAGCGGGCTTCACAGATACGCAGTATTTT

V gene: TRBV20-1
J gene: TRBJ1-2
D gene: -
clone size: -
CDR3 protein: CSAEINYGYTF
CDR3 DNA: TGCAGCGCCGAGATTAACTATGGCTACACCTTC

V gene: TRBV6-5
J gene: TRBJ1-3
D gene: TRBD1
clone size: many
CDR3 protein: CASSYWQGDNTIYF
CDR3 DNA: TGTGCCAGCAGTTATTGGCAGGGGGATAACACCATATATTTT

V gene: TRBV21-1
J gene: TRBJ1-3
D gene: -
clone size: -
CDR3 protein: CASSKTIGGRSGNTIYF
CDR3 DNA: TGTGCCAGCAGCAAAACGATCGGAGGGCGTAGTGGAAACACCATATATTTT

V gene: TRBV11-2
J gene: TRBJ1-5
D gene: -
clone size: once
CDR3 protein: CASSSEVNQPQHF
CDR3 DNA: TGTGCCAGCAGCTCTGAGGTAAATCAGCCCCAGCATTTT

V gene: TRBV5-4
J gene: TRBJ2-7
D gene: TRBD2
clone size: -
CDR3 protein: CASSEGLAGDLYEQYF
CDR3 DNA: TGTGCCAGCAGCGAGGGACTAGCGGGAGACCTCTACGAGCAGTACTTC

V gene: TRBV7-2
J gene: TRBJ1-5
D gene: -
clone size: few
CDR3 protein: CASSPSFVSVQPQHF
CDR3 DNA: TGTGCCAGCAGCCCCTCATTCGTAAGCGTTCAGCCCCAGCATTTT

V gene: TRBV27
J gene: TRBJ2-1
D gene: TRBD2
clone size: -
CDR3 protein: CASSFIAGPYNEQFF
CDR3 DNA: TGTGCCAGCAGTTTCATAGCGGGGCCCTACAATGAGCAGTTCTTC

V gene: TRBV2
J gene: TRBJ2-3
D gene: -
clone size: few
CDR3 protein: CASTRTEITDTQYF
CDR3 DNA: TGTGCCAGCACCAGGACGGAGATCACAGATACGCAGTATTTT

V gene: TRBV5-1
J gene: TRBJ1-1
D gene: -
clone size: few
CDR3 protein: CASSLPQDFNTEAFF
CDR3 DNA: TGCGCCAGCAGCTTGCCACAGGATTTTAACACTGAAGCTTTCTTT

V gene: TRBV27
J gene: TRBJ2-3
D gene: -
clone size: few
CDR3 protein: CASRKRERVRADTQYF
CDR3 DNA: TGTGCCAGCAGGAAGAGGGAGAGGGTCAGGGCAGATACGCAGTATTTT

V gene: TRBV11-2
J gene: TRBJ2-1
D gene: -
clone size: -
CDR3 protein: CASRAGSGANEQFF
CDR3 DNA: TGTGCCAGCAGAGCGGGATCGGGGGCCAATGAGCAGTTCTTC

V gene: TRBV29-1
J gene: TRBJ2-5
D gene: -
clone size: -
CDR3 protein: CSVDMDTGTQYF
CDR3 DNA: TGCAGCGTTGATATGGACACAGGGACCCAGTACTTC

V gene: TRBV6-4
J gene: TRBJ2-7
D gene: TRBD2
clone size: few
CDR3 protein: CASSDSYREGPLAHEQYF
CDR3 DNA: TGTGCCAGCAGTGACTCGTACCGGGAGGGGCCACTAGCCCACGAGCAGTACTTC

V gene: TRBV5-6
J gene: TRBJ1-2
D gene: -
clone size: -
CDR3 protein: CASTWTGTNYGYTF
CDR3 DNA: TGTGCCAGCACCTGGACTGGGACTAACTATGGCTACACCTTC